This TCR beta chain was captured in a study of T cell responses to AZD1222 COVID-19 vaccine. TCRdb keeps only in-frame clones here, not all; method: immunoSEQ multiplex PCR. The table includes about 150,000 clones, 94% detected once. This clone was seen just once. Germline assignment: CDR1 SGHNT and CDR2 YYREEE (reference sequence). V lost 4 bases and J lost 1, with 11 bases in between. The CDR3 consists of 14 residues. The receptor's source is an adult in good health. The starting material was peripheral blood, obtained on day 0 of AZD1222 vaccination. The chain has TRBV5-4 and TRBJ1-1; a possible D gene is TRBD1 (6 bases). The CDR3 here is CASSTLTGNTEAFF. The CDR3 nucleotides are TGTGCCAGCAGCACCCTGACAGGGAACACTGAAGCTTTCTTT.